This T cell receptor (beta chain) was captured in a study of regulatory and conventional T cells in RAG deficiency. Whole-study results and caveats: Shorter CDR3s in all patient subsets; >75% Treg-Tconv overlap in Omenn. Shannon entropy was markedly lower and Simpson indices higher in RAG-deficient patients than control T-cell subsets. Other subsets showed approximately 10-fold reductions, but Treg unique TCR beta sequences fell 75 to 100-fold in these patients.

Germline CDR1 SGHNT, CDR2 YYREEE (reference sequence). Between the trimmed V and J ends, which lost 4 bases and 6 bases, there was a span of 20 bases. The CDR3 is made up of 15 amino acids. The data were produced by immunoSEQ multiplex PCR, yet TCRdb's version contains in-frame clones alone and is incomplete. The table lists around 20,000 clones, 90% to 95% of them singletons. As for this clone: The antigen remains unidentified.

Blood CD4+ CD25-low CD127-high conventional T cells supplied the genomic DNA template. Separately, the same data were catalogued under a study of regulatory T cells. From that paper: The primer mix had 52 TRBV and 13 TRBJ primers.

The sequencing sample was made of CD4+ T cells sorted from blood. The J gene is TRBJ2-7, the V gene TRBV5-4; possible D gene TRBD1, 6 bases. The clonotype comes from a human donor in good health. The CDR3 protein is CASSRYDLGGGEQYF. The CDR3, as DNA: TGTGCCAGCAGCCGGTACGACTTAGGGGGTGGCGAGCAGTACTTC.